Here is one TCR beta chain with its context. This sample is part of a study of blood T cell repertoires in COVID-19. Assay used: immunoSEQ multiplex PCR; TCRdb lists only in-frame clones, some missing. The sample lists some 270,000 clones; approximately 89% were seen once. Looked up from germline, CDR1 is SGHAT and CDR2 is FQNNGV. There are 14 residues in the CDR3. V dropped 0 bases and J dropped 4 bases, with 7 bases sitting between them. What was sequenced was peripheral blood. The chain uses TRBV11-2 and TRBJ2-1; D call uncertain. The TCR sequence derives from a woman in her 40s who had recovered from COVID-19. This chain's CDR3 is CASSLEGSYNEQFF. CDR3 nucleotides: TGTGCCAGCAGCTTAGAGGGCAGTTACAATGAGCAGTTCTTC.